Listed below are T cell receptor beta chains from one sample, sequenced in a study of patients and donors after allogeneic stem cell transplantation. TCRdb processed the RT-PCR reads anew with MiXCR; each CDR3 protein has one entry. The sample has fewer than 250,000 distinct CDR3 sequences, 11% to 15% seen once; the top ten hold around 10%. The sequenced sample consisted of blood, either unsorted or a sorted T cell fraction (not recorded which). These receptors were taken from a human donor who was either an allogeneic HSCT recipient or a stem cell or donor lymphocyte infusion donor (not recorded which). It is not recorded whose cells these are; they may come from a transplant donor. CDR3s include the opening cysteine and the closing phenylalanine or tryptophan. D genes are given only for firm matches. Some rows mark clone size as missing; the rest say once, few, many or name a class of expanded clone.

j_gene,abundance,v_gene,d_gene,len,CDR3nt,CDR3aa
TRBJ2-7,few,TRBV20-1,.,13,TGCAGTGCTAGAGCCGGTGAACGCTACGAGCAGTACTTC,CSARAGERYEQYF
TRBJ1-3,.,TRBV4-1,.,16,TGCGCCAGCAGCCAATCGGGGGGGGGATGGGGAAACACCATATATTTT,CASSQSGGGWGNTIYF
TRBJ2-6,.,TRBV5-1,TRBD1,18,TGCGCCAGCAGCCACAGGACAGGGACCGGGTCTGGGGCCAACGTCCTGACTTTC,CASSHRTGTGSGANVLTF
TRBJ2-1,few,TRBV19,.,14,TGTGCCAGTAGTATTTTCCGGGACAAAAATGAGCAGTTCTTC,CASSIFRDKNEQFF
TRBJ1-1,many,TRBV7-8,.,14,TGTGCCAGCAGCTCAATGGACAGCTACACTGAAGCTTTCTTT,CASSSMDSYTEAFF
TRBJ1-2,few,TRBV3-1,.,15,TGTGCCAGCAGCCAAGATGGGGGGGTTGTCTATGGCTACACCTTC,CASSQDGGVVYGYTF
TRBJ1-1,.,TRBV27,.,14,TGTGCCAGCAGTTTATCGTCCGGGGAGGGGTTGGCTTTCTTT,CASSLSSGEGLAFF
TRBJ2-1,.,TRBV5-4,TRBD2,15,TGTGCCAGCAGCTTGCCAGCGGGGGGACCCAATGAGCAGTTCTTC,CASSLPAGGPNEQFF
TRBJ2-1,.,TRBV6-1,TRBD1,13,TGTGCCAGCAAACAGGGGGACCACAATGAGCAGTTCTTC,CASKQGDHNEQFF
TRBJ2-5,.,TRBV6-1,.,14,TGTGCCAGCAGTGAGATAGCGGTGGGGGAGACCCAGTACTTC,CASSEIAVGETQYF
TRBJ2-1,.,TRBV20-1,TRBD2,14,TGCAGTGCAGTTAGCGGGGGGCTAAACAATGAGCAGTTCTTC,CSAVSGGLNNEQFF